These 8 T cell receptor beta chains originate from one sample sequenced in a study of Graves' ophthalmopathy and Graves' hyperthyroidism. The authors amplified TCR beta CDR3 regions from RNA transcripts. HTBI primers were used in a first-round RT-PCR, which preceded a second-round multiplex PCR. TCRdb passed the multiplex PCR reads through MiXCR, listing each CDR3 protein once. The data contain hundreds of thousands of distinct CDR3 sequences, more than 40% of them seen just once; the ten biggest clones take up more than 2.5%. Input material: peripheral blood. The origin of the receptors is an adult man with Graves' ophthalmopathy.

This clonotype occurred a few times. The chain carries TRBV19 and TRBJ2-7; 7 bases match TRBD1. V dropped 3 bases and J dropped 0; count of bases not matched to a gene: 5. Germline loops: CDR1 LNHDA, CDR2 SQIVND (reference sequence). CDR3 length equals 15 residues. CDR3 DNA sequence: TGTGCCAGTAGTATTCAGGGACAGCTCTCCTACGAGCAGTACTTC. Encoded protein: CASSIQGQLSYEQYF.

This clonotype came up many times. The chain employs TRBV15 and TRBJ1-5; D uncertain. The CDR3 covers 16 residues. Trimming removed 0 bases at V and 10 bases at J, with 19 bases between. Per germline, CDR1 LNHNV and CDR2 YYDKDF (reference sequence). CDR3 protein: CATSRDVMTLGGPQHF. The DNA for the CDR3 is TGTGCCACCAGCAGAGATGTAATGACATTAGGCGGCCCCCAGCATTTT.

This chain links TRBV27 with TRBJ1-1; TRBD1 matches 7 bases. Per the germline V gene, CDR1 is MNHEY and CDR2 is SMNVEV (reference sequence). Unmatched junction bases numbered 14, after V lost 8 bases and J lost 8 bases. The CDR3 totals 14 residues. The CDR3 nucleotides read TGTGCCAGCCGTCTCTCCCCCGGAGGGGGCGAAGCTTTCTTT. Protein product: CASRLSPGGGEAFF.

The J gene is TRBJ1-2, the V gene TRBV2, with D tentatively TRBD1 (5 bases). This CDR3 contains 15 residues. V was shortened by 5 bases and J by 7 bases, with 20 bases between the two germline ends. CDR1 is SNHLY and CDR2 is FYNNEI in the germline V gene. CDR3 loop: CASSHSPGLTRGYTF. CDR3 sequence (DNA): TGTGCCAGCAGTCATTCTCCGGGACTCACCCGTGGCTACACCTTC.

V gene TRBV9 combines with J gene TRBJ1-1; the D gene is possibly TRBD1 (5 bases). The length of the CDR3 is 13 residues. Germline V gene lookup returns CDR1 SGDLS and CDR2 YYNGEE. Trimming took off 2 bases at V and 6 bases at J, with 11 bases between the two ends. CDR3 bases: TGTGCCAGCAGCGTTCCACCGGGACCTGAAGCTTTCTTT. It yields the protein CASSVPPGPEAFF.

At least ten counts were recorded for this clonotype. The rearrangement uses TRBV5-1 and TRBJ1-1; D is perhaps TRBD1 (6 bases). Germline CDR1 is SGHRS and CDR2 is YFSETQ. The CDR3 runs 14 residues. The germline V and J ends were trimmed by 1 base and 3 bases, with 10 bases remaining between them. The CDR3 coding sequence is TGCGCCAGCAGCTTGAACAGGGCGGACACTGAAGCTTTCTTT. Protein product: CASSLNRADTEAFF.

This clonotype was observed many times. The V call is TRBV5-4, the J call TRBJ2-5, with D tentatively TRBD1 (5 bases). The CDR3 has 15 residues. CDR1 and CDR2 from the germline V gene are SGHNT and YYREEE (reference sequence). Trimming cost V 4 bases and J 1 base, with 14 bases left between them. For the CDR3, the DNA is TGTGCCAGCAGCAGTGCAGGGTCGGGCCAAGAGACCCAGTACTTC. Translating gives CASSSAGSGQETQYF.

The J gene is TRBJ2-2, the V gene TRBV12-3 or TRBV12-4; perhaps TRBD2 as D (6 bases). The V gene lost 3 bases and the J gene lost 5 bases, with 10 bases spanning the gap. This CDR3 contains 14 residues. In nucleotides, the CDR3 is TGTGCCAGCAGTTTTCCTAGCGAGACCGGGGAGCTGTTTTTT. Its translation: CASSFPSETGELFF.